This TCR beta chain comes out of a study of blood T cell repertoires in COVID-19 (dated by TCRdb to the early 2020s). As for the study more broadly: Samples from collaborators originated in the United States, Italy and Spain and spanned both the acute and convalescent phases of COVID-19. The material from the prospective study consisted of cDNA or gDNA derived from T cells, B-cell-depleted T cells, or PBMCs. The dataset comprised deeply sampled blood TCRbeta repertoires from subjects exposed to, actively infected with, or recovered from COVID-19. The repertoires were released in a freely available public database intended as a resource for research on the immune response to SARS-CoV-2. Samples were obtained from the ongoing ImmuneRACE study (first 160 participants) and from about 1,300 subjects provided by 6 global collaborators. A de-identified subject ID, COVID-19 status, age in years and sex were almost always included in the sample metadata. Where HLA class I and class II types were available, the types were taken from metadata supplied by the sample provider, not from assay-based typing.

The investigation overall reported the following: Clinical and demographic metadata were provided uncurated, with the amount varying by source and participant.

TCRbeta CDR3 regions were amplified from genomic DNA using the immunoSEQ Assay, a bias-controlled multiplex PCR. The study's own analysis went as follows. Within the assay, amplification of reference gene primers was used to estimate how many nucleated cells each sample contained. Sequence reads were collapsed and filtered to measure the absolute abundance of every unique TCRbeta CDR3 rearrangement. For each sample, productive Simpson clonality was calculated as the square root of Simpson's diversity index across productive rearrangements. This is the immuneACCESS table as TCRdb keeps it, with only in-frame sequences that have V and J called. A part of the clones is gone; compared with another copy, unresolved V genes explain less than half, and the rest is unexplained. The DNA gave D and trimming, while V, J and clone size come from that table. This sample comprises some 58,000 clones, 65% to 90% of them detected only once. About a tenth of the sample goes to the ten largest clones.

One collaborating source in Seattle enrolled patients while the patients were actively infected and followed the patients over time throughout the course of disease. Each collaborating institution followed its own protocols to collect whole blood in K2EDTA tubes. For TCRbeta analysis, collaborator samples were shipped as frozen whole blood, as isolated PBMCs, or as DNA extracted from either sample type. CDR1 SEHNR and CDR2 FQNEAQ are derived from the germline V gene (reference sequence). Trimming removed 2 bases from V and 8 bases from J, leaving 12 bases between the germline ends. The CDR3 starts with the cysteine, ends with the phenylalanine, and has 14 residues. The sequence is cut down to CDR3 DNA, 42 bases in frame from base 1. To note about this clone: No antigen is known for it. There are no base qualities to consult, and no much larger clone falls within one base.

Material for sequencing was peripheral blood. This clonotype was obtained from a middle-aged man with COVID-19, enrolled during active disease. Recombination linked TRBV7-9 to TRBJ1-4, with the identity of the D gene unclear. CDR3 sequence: CASSLPEKAEKLFF. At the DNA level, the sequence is TGTGCCAGCAGCTTACCGGAAAAAGCGGAAAAACTGTTTTTT.